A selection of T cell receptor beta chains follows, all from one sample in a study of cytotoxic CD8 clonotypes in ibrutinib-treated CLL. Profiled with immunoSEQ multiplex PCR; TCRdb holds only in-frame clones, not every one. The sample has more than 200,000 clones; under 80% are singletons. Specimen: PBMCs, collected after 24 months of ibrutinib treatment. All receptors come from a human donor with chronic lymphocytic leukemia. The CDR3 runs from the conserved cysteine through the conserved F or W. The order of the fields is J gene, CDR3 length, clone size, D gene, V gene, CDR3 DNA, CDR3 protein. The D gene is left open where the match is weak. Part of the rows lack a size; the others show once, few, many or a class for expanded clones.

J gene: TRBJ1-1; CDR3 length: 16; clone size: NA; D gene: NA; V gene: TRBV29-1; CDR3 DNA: TGCAGCGTCCCAACAGGAAGCAAGGCTATGAACACTGAAGCTTTCTTT; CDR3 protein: CSVPTGSKAMNTEAFF
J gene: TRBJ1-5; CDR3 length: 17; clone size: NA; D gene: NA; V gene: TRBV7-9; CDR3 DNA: TGTGCCAGCAGCTTAGCGACCTCCGGGGGGAGCAATCAGCCCCAGCATTTT; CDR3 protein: CASSLATSGGSNQPQHF
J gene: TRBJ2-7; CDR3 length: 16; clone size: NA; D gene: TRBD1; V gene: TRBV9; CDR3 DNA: TGTGCCAGCAGCGTAGGTTTGGGACAGGACTCCTACGAGCAGTACTTC; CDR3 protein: CASSVGLGQDSYEQYF
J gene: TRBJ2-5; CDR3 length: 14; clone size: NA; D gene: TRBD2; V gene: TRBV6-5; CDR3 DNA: TGTGCCAGCACTCTAGCGGGAGGGCGGCAGACCCAGTACTTC; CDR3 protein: CASTLAGGRQTQYF
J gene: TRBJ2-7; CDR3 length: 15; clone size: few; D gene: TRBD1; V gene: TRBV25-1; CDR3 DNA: TGTGCCAGCAGTGAAGACAGGGGACGCTCCTACGAGCAGTACTTC; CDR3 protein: CASSEDRGRSYEQYF
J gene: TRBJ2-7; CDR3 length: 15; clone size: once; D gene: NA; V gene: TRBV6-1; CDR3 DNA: TGTGCCAGCAGTGAAGCCTTAGGGCCGACCTACGAGCAGTACTTC; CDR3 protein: CASSEALGPTYEQYF
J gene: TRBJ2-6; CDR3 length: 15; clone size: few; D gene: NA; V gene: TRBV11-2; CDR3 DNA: TGTGCCAGCTCCCTCCGACTTTGGAGGGCCAACGTCCTGACTTTC; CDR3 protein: CASSLRLWRANVLTF
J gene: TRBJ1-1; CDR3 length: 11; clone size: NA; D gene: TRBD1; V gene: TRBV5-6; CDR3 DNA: TGTGCCAGCAGCCGGGACAGGGAAACTTTCTTT; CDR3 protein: CASSRDRETFF
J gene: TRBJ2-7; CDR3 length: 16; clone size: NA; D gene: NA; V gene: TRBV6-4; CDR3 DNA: TGTGCCAGCAGTGACTCAGGGGGGGCAAAACTTCACGAGCAGTACTTC; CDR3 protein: CASSDSGGAKLHEQYF
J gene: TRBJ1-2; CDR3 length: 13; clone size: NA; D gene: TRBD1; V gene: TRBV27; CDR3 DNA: TGTGCCAGCGGAAAAGGGGGCGTCTATGGCTACACCTTC; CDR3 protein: CASGKGGVYGYTF
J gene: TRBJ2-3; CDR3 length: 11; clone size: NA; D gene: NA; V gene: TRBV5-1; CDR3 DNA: TGCGCCAGCAGCTCCACGGATACGCAGTATTTT; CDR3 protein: CASSSTDTQYF
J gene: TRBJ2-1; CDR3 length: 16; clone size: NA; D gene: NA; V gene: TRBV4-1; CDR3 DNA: TGCGCCAGCAGCAACGAAGGGGCAGGTCCTTGGAATGAGCAGTTCTTC; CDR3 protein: CASSNEGAGPWNEQFF
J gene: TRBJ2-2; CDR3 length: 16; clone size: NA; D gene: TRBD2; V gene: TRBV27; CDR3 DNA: TGTGCCAGCAGTTTACGGGGCGGGGGTACGGCCGGGGAGCTGTTTTTT; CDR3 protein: CASSLRGGGTAGELFF
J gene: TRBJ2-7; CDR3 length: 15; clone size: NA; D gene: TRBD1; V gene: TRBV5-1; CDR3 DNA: TGCGCCAGCATCAGGGGACAGGGTGAGTCCTACGAGCAGTACTTC; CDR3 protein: CASIRGQGESYEQYF
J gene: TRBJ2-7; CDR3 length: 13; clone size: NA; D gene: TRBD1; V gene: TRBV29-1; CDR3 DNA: TGCAGCGTTGAAACGGGACAGATCTACGAGCAGTACTTC; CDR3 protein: CSVETGQIYEQYF
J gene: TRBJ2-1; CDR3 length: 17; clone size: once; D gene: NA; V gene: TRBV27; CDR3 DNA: TGTGCCAGCAGTTTAAGAGTCCGACCTACTCCCAACAATGAGCAGTTCTTC; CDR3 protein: CASSLRVRPTPNNEQFF
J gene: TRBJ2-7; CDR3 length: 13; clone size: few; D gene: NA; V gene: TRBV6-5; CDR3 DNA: TGTGCCAGCAGGGTGGGGGGCTCCTACGAGCAGTACTTC; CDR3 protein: CASRVGGSYEQYF
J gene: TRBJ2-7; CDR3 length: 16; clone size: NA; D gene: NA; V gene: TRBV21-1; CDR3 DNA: TGTGCCAGCAGCAAAGACCCTCCGGGGGGGGCCTACGAGCAGTACTTC; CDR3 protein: CASSKDPPGGAYEQYF
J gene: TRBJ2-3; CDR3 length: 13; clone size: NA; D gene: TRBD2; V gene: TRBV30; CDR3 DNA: TGTGCCTGGGCGGGAGGGATCACAGATACGCAGTATTTT; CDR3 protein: CAWAGGITDTQYF
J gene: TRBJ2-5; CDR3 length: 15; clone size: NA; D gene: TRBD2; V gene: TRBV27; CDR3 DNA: TGTGCCAGCAGTTTTCGGGGGGGAGGGCGAGAGACCCAGTACTTC; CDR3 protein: CASSFRGGGRETQYF
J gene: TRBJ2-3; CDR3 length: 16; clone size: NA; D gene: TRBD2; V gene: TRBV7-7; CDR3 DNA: TGTGCTAGCAGCTTAGAGTATAGCGGGAATACAGATACGCAGTATTTT; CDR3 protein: CASSLEYSGNTDTQYF
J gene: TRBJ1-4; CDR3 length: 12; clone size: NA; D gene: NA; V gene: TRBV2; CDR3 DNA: TGTGCCACCCAGGTGGGGAATGAAAAACTGTTTTTT; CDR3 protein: CATQVGNEKLFF
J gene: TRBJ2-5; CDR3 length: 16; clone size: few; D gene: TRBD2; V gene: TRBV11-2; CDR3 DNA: TGTGCCAGCAGCTCAGGACTAGCGGGTCGCCAAGAGACCCAGTACTTC; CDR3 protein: CASSSGLAGRQETQYF
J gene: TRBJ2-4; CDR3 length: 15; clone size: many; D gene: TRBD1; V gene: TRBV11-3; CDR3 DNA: TGTGCCAGCAGCTTAGAAGGGACAGGGGAAAACATTCAGTACTTC; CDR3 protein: CASSLEGTGENIQYF
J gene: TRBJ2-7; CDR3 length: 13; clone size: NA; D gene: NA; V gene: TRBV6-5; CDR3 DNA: TGTGCCAGCAGTGTAGAGGCTTCACACGAGCAGTACTTC; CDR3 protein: CASSVEASHEQYF
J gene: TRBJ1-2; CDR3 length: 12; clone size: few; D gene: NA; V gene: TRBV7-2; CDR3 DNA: TGTGCCAGCAGCCAAGGACAGTATGGCTACACCTTC; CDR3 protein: CASSQGQYGYTF
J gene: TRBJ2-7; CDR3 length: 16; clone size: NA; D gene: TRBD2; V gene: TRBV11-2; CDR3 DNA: TGTGCCAGCAGCTTATCAAGCGGGAGTTGGAACTACGAGCAGTACTTC; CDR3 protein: CASSLSSGSWNYEQYF
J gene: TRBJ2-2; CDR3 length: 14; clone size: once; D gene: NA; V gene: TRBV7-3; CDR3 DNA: TGTGCCAGCAGCCTTACTGATGGGGCCGGGGAGCTGTTTTTT; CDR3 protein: CASSLTDGAGELFF
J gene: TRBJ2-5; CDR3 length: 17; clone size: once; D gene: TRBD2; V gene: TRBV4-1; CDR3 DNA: TGCGCCAGCAGCCAAGAAATGCTAGCGGGAGCCCAAGAGACCCAGTACTTC; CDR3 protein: CASSQEMLAGAQETQYF
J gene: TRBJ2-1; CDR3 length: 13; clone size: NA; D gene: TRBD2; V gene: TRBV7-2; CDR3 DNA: TGTGCCAGCAGCCCTAGCGGGAGTAATGAGCAGTTCTTC; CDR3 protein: CASSPSGSNEQFF
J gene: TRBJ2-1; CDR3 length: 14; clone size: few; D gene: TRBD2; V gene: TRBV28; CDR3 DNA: TGTGCCACGGGACTAGCGGGAGGGCCTTGGGAGCAGTTCTTC; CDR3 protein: CATGLAGGPWEQFF
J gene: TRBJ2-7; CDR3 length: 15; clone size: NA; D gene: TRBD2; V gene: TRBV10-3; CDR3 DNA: TGTGCCATCAGTGAGTCGAGCGGGAGGTCCTACGAGCAGTACTTC; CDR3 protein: CAISESSGRSYEQYF
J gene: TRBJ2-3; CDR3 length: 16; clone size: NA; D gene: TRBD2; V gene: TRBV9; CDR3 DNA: TGTGCCAGCAGCGCCCGAGCGGGGTACAGCACAGATACGCAGTATTTT; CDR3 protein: CASSARAGYSTDTQYF
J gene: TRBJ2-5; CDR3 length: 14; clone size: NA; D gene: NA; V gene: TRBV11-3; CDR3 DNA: TGTGCCAGCAGCTTAGGCGGAAAACAAGAGACCCAGCACTTC; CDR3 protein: CASSLGGKQETQHF
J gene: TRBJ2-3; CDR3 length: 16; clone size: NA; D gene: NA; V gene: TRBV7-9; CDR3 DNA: TGTGCCAGCAGTCGTAGCGCGGCGCTTAAGACAGATACGCAGTATTTT; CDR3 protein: CASSRSAALKTDTQYF
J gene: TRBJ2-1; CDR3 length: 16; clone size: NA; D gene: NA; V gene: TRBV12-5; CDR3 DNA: TGTGCTAGTGGTTTAAGTGGGAGTAGCTCCTACAATGAGCAGTTCTTC; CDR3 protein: CASGLSGSSSYNEQFF
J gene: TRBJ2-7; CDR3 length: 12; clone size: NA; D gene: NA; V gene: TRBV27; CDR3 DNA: TGTGCCAGCAGGAATCAGGGCTACGAGCAGTACTTC; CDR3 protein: CASRNQGYEQYF
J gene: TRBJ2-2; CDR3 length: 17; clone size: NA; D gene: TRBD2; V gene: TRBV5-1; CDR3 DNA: TGCGCCAGCAGGGGACTAGCGGGAGTTGGGAATACCGGGGAGCTGTTTTTT; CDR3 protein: CASRGLAGVGNTGELFF
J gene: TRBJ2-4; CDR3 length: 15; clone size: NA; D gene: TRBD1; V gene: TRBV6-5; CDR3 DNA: TGTGCCAGCAGTTCTTGGACAGGGGGCAGGAACATTCAGTACTTC; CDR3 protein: CASSSWTGGRNIQYF
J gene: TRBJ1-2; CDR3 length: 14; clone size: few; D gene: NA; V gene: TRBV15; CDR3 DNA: TGTGCCACCAGCAGAGATGGTACTAACTATGGCTACACCTTC; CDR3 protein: CATSRDGTNYGYTF
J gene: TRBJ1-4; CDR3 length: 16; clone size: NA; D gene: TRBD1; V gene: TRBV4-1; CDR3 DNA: TGCGCCAGCAGCCAAGTTCCCGGGACAGGAGATGAAAAACTGTTTTTT; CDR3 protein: CASSQVPGTGDEKLFF
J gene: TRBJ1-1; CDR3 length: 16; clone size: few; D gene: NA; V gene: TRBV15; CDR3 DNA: TGTGCCACCAGCAGAGATTTGGCAGGGTGGAGATCTGAAGCTTTCTTT; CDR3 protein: CATSRDLAGWRSEAFF
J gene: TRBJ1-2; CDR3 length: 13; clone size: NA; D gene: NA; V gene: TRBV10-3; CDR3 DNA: TGTGCCATCATGAGGCAGGTTAACTATGGCTACACCTTC; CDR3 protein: CAIMRQVNYGYTF
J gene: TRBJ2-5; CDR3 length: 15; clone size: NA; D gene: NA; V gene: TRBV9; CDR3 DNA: TGTGCCAGCAGCCCTATCGGTTGGCAAGGGGAGACCCAGTACTTC; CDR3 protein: CASSPIGWQGETQYF
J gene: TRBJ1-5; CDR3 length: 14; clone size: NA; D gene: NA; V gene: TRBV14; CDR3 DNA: TGTGCCAGCAGCCAAGGGGGGGTTGATCAGCCCCAGCATTTT; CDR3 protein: CASSQGGVDQPQHF
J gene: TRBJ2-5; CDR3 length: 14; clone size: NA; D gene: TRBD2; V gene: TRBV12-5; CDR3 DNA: TGTGCTAGTCGACTAGCGGGAGCTTTGGCCACCCAGTACTTC; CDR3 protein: CASRLAGALATQYF
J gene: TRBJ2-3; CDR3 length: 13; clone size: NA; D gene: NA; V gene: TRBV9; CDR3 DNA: TGTGCCAGCTCAGGCCGACGCACAGATACGCAGTATTTT; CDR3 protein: CASSGRRTDTQYF
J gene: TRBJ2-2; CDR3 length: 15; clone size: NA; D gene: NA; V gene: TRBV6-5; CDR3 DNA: TGTGCCAGCAGTTACCCTCGGTTGGGGTCCGGGGAGCTGTTTTTT; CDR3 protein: CASSYPRLGSGELFF
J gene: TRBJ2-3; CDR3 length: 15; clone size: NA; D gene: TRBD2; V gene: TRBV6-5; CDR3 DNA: TGTGCCAGCAGACCCCAGCTAGCGGGAGTAGATACGCAGTATTTT; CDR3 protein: CASRPQLAGVDTQYF
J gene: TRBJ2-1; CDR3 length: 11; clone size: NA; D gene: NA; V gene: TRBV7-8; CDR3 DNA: TGTGCCAGCAGCGTTACACGTGGGCAGTTCTTC; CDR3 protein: CASSVTRGQFF
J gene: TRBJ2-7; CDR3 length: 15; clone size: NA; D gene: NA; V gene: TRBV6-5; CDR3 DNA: TGTGCCAGCAGTTACCGGCTAGCGAAGAAGTACGAGCAGTACTTC; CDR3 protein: CASSYRLAKKYEQYF
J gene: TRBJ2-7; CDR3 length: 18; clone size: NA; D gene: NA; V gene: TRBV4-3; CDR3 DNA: TGCGCCAGCAGCCAAGAATCGAGTAGCGGAATACTCTCCTACGAGCAGTACTTC; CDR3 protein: CASSQESSSGILSYEQYF
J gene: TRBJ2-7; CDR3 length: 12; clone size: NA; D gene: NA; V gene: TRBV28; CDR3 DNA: TGTGCCACCAGAACAGGGACCTACGAGCAGTACTTC; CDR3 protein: CATRTGTYEQYF
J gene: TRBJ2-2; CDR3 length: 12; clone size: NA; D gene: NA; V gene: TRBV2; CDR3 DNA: TGTGCCAGCAGTGAAAGGGGCGGGGAGCTGTTTTTT; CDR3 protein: CASSERGGELFF
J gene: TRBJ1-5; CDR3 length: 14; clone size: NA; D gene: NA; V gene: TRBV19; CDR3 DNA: TGTGCCAGTAGTATTTTCGGCAGCAATCAGCCCCAGCATTTT; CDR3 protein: CASSIFGSNQPQHF
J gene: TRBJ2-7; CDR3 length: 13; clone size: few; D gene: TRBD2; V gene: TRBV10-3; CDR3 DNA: TGTGCCATCAGTGCGGGGGGGTCCGGGGAGCAGTACTTC; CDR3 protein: CAISAGGSGEQYF
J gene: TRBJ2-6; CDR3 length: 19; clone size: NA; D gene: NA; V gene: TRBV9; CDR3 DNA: TGTGCCAGCAGCCCGAGATCCGGGACATCCAGCTCTGGGGCCAACGTCCTGACTTTC; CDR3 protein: CASSPRSGTSSSGANVLTF
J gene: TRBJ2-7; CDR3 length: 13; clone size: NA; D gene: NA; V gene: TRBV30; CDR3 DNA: TGTGCCTGGAGTCAAGGGAAGGGCTACGAGCAGTACTTC; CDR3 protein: CAWSQGKGYEQYF
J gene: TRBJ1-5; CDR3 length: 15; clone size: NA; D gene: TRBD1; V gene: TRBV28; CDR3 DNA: TGTGCCAGCGGGGGACAGGCGAAGAGCAATCAGCCCCAGCATTTT; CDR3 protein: CASGGQAKSNQPQHF
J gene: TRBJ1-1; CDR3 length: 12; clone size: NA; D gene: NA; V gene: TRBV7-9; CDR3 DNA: TGTGCCAGCAGCTGGCCGGGCCCAGAAGCTTTCTTT; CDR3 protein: CASSWPGPEAFF